This TCR beta chain originates from a study of cytomegalovirus exposure and HLA in healthy donors. The PCR ran on 60 Vbeta and 13 Jbeta primers. The data were produced by immunoSEQ multiplex PCR, yet TCRdb's version contains in-frame clones alone and is incomplete. The profile shows 70,000 to 90,000 clones, around 84% of them singletons. Notes on this clone: Antigen specificity is unknown.

Findings and caveats of the study: There was a cluster of highly shared sequence variants that was likely a sequencing artifact. There were some public TCRs occurring in many donors, but most TCR sequences were rare. Several of the most significant clusters were apparently associated with common viral pathogens in a later analysis.

This CDR3 contains 12 residues. V lost 6 bases, J lost 1 base, and 6 bases lay in between. Per germline, CDR1 MNHNS and CDR2 SASEGT. The TCR was taken from a man between 65 and 85 years old in good health and CMV-seropositive. The chain recombines TRBV6-1 with TRBJ1-2; D gene unclear. The sequenced sample consisted of PBMCs. CDR3 DNA sequence: TGTGCCAGCAGCCCTAGTAACTATGGCTACACCTTC. Encoded protein: CASSPSNYGYTF.